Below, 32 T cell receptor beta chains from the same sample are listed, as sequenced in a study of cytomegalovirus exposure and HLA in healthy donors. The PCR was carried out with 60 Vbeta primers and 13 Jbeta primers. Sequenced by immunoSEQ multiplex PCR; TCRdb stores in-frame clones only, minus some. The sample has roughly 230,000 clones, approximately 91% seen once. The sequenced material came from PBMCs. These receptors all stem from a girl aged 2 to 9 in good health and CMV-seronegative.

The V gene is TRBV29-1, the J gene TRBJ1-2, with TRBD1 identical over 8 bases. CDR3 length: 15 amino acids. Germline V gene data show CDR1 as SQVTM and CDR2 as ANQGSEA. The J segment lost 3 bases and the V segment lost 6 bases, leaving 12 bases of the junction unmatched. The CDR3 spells CSVGTGQGLYYGYTF. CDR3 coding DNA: TGCAGCGTGGGAACCGGACAGGGATTGTACTATGGCTACACCTTC.

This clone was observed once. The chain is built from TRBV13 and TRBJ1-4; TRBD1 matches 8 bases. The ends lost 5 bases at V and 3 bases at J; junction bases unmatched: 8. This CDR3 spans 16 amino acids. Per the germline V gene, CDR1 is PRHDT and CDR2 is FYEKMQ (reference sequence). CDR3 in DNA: TGTGCCAGCAGCGACGCCACAGGGGGTCCTAATGAAAAACTGTTTTTT. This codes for CASSDATGGPNEKLFF.

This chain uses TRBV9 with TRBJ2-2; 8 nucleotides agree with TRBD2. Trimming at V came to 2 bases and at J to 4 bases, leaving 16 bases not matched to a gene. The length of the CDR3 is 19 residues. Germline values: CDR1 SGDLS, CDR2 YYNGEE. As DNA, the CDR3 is TGTGCCAGCAGCGTTCGTCTTGGCGGGGGGCCCTTAGGCACCGGGGAGCTGTTTTTT. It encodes CASSVRLGGGPLGTGELFF.

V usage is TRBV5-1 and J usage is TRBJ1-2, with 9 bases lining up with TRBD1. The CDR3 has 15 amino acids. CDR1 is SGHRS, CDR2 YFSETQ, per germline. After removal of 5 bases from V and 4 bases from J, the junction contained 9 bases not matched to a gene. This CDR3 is CASSFGDRVGYGYTF. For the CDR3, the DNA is TGCGCCAGCAGTTTTGGGGACAGGGTCGGCTATGGCTACACCTTC.

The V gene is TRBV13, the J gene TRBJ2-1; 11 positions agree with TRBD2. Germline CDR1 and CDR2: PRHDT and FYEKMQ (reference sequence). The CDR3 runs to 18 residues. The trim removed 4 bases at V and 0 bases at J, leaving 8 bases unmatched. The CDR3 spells CASSSGLADISSYNEQFF. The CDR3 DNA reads TGTGCCAGCAGCTCGGGACTAGCGGATATAAGCTCCTACAATGAGCAGTTCTTC.

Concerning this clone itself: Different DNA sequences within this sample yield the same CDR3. CDR3 sequence reads: CASSVLGGTDTQYF. Written as DNA, the CDR3 is TGTGCCAGCAGCGTCTTGGGGGGAACAGATACGCAGTATTTT. The chain employs TRBV9 and TRBJ2-3, with D possibly TRBD2 on 6 matching bases. The V gene's germline CDR1 is SGDLS and CDR2 YYNGEE. Trimming left V 2 bases short and J 3 bases short, with 10 bases between. The CDR3 sequence is 14 residues long.

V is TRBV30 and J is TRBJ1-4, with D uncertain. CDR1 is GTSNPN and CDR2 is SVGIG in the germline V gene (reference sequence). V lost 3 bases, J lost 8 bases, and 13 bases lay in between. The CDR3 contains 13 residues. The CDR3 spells CAWRLNGGEKLFF. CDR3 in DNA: TGTGCCTGGAGATTGAATGGCGGGGAAAAACTGTTTTTT.

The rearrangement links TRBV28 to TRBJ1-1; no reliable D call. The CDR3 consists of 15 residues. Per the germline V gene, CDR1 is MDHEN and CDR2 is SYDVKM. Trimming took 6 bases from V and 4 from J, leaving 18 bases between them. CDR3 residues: CASRPPFTRSTEAFF. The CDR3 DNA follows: TGTGCCAGCAGGCCTCCTTTTACTCGGAGCACTGAAGCTTTCTTT.

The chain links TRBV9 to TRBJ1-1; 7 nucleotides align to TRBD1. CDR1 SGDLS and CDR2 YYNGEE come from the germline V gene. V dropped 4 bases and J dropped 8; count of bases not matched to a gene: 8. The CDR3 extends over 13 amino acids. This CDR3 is CASSPGGQTEAFF. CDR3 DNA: TGTGCCAGCAGCCCAGGGGGACAGACAGAAGCTTTCTTT.

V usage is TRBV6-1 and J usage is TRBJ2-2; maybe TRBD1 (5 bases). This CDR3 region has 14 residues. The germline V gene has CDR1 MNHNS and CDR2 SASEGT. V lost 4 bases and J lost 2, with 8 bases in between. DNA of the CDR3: TGTGCCAGCAGTGTCCAGGGAAACACCGGGGAGCTGTTTTTT. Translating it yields CASSVQGNTGELFF.

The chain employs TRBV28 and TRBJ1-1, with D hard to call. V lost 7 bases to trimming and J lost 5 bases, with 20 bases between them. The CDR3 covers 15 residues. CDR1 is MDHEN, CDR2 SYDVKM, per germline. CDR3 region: CASIHGGRVGTEAFF. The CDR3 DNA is TGTGCCAGCATTCATGGAGGACGGGTAGGGACTGAAGCTTTCTTT.

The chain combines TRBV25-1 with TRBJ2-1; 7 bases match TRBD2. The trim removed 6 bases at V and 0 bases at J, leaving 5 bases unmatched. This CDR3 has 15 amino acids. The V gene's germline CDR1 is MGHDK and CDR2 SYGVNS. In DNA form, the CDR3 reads TGTGCCAGCAGGACCCGCGGGAGCTCCTACAATGAGCAGTTCTTC. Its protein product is CASRTRGSSYNEQFF.

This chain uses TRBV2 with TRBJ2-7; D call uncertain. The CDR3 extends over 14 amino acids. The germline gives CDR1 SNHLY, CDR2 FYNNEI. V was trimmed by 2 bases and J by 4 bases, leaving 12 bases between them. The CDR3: CASSESGYWYEQYF. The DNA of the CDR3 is TGTGCCAGCAGTGAATCCGGGTACTGGTACGAGCAGTACTTC.

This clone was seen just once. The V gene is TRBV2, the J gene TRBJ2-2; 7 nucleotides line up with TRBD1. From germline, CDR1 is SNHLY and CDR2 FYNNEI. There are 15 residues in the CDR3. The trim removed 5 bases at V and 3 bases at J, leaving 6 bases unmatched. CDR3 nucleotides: TGTGCCAGCAGTAAGACAGGGTCGGACACCGGGGAGCTGTTTTTT. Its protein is CASSKTGSDTGELFF.

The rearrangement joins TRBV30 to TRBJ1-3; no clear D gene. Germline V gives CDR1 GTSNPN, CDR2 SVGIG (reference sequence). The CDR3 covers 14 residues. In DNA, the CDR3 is TGTGGGGCCCGTGGCGCCAGCTCTGGAAACACCATATATTTT. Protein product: CGARGASSGNTIYF.

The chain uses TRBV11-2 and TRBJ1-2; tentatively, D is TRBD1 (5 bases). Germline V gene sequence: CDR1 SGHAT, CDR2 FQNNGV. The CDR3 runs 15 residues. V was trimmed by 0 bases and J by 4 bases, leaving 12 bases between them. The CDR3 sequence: CASSLEPYTGYGYTF. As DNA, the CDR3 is TGTGCCAGCAGCTTAGAACCTTACACAGGCTATGGCTACACCTTC. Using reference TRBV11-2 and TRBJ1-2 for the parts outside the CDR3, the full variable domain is EAGVAQSPRYKIIEKRQSVAFWCNPISGHATLYWYQQILGQGPKLLIQFQNNGVVDDSQLPKDRFSAERLKGVDSTLKIQPAKLEDSAVYLCASSLEPYTGYGYTFGSGTRLTVV.

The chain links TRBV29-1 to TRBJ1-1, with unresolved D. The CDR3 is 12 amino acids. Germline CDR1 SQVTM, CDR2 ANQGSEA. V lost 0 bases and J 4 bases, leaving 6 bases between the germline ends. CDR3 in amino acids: CSVEDIATEAFF. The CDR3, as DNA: TGCAGCGTTGAAGATATAGCCACTGAAGCTTTCTTT. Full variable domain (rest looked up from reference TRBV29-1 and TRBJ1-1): SAVISQKPSRDICQRGTSLTIQCQVDSQVTMMFWYRQQPGQSLTLIATANQGSEATYESGFVIDKFPISRPNLTFSTLTVSNMSPEDSSIYLCSVEDIATEAFFGQGTRLTVV.

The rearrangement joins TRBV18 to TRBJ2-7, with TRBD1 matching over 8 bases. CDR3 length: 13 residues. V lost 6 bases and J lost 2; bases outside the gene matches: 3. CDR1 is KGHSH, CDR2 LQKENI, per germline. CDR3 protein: CASSRGQAYEQYF. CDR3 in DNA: TGTGCCAGCTCCCGGGGACAGGCCTACGAGCAGTACTTC.

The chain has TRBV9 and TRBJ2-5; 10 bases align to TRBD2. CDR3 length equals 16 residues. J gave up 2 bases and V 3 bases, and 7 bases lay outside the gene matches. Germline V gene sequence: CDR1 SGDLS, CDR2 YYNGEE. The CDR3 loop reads CASSGRLAGGQETQYF. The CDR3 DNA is TGTGCCAGCAGCGGACGACTAGCGGGCGGACAAGAGACCCAGTACTTC. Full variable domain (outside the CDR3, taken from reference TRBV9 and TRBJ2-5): DSGVTQTPKHLITATGQRVTLRCSPRSGDLSVYWYQQSLDQGLQFLIQYYNGEERAKGNILERFSAQQFPDLHSELNLSSLELGDSALYFCASSGRLAGGQETQYFGPGTRLLVL.

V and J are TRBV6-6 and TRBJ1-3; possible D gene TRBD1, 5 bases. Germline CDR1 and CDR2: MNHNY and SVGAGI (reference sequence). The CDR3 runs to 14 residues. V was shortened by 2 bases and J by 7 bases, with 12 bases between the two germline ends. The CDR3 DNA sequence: TGTGCCAGCAGTTACACCAGGGTGCGCAACACCATATATTTT. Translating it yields CASSYTRVRNTIYF.

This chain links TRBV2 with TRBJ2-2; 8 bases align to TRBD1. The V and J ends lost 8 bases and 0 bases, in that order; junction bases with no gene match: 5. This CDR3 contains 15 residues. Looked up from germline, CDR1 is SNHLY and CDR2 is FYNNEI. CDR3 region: CASSSDRANTGELFF. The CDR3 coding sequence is TGTGCCAGCTCCTCGGACAGGGCGAACACCGGGGAGCTGTTTTTT.

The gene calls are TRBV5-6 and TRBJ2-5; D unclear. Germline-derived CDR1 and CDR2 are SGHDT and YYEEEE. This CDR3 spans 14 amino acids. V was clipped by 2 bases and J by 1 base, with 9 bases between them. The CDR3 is CASSLPTTQETQYF. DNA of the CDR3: TGTGCCAGCAGCTTACCGACAACCCAAGAGACCCAGTACTTC.

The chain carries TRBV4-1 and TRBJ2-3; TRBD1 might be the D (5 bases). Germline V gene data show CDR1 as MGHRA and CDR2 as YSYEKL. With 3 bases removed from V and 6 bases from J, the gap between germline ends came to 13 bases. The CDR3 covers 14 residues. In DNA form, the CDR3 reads TGCGCCAGCAGCCAGGGCCCTGGGGCGGATACGCAGTATTTT. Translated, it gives CASSQGPGADTQYF.

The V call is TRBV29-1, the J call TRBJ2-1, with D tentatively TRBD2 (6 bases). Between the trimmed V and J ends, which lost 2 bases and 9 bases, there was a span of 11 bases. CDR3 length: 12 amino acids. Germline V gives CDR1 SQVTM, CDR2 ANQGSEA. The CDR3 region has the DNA TGCAGCGTTGAAATGGAGGGATCTGAGCAGTTCTTC. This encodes CSVEMEGSEQFF.

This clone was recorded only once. CDR3 residues: CASSQAASGSGKEETQYF. In DNA, the CDR3 is TGTGCCAGCAGCCAAGCGGCTAGCGGGAGTGGGAAGGAGGAGACCCAGTACTTC. V gene TRBV4-2 combines with J gene TRBJ2-5, with 10 positions matching TRBD2. CDR3 size: 18 residues. The V gene end was trimmed by 1 base and the J gene end by 5 bases; junction bases not matched to a gene: 13. Germline V gene data show CDR1 as LGHNA and CDR2 as YNFKEQ.

The CDR3 region has the DNA TGCGCCAGCAGCTTGTTTACCGGGAAGGAGACCCAGTACTTC. Encoded protein: CASSLFTGKETQYF. This chain connects TRBV5-1 to TRBJ2-5, with D maybe TRBD2 (5 bases). In germline, CDR1 is SGHRS, CDR2 YFSETQ. This CDR3 region has 14 residues. V was pared by 1 base and J by 5 bases, with 12 bases between.

Written as DNA, the CDR3 is TGTGCCACCAACCAACGCGGATACCAAGAGACCCAGTACTTC. It translates to CATNQRGYQETQYF. The J gene is TRBJ2-5, the V gene TRBV5-4; D gene ambiguous. The CDR3 contains 14 residues. V dropped 9 bases and J dropped 0 bases, with 15 bases sitting between them. Germline V lookup: CDR1 SGHNT, CDR2 YYREEE (reference sequence).

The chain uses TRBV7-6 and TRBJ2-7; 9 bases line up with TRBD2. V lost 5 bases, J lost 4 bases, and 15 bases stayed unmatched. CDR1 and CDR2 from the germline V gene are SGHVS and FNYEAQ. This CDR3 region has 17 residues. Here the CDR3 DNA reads TGTGCCAGCAGCCTAACGGCCACGACTAGCGGATATTACGAGCAGTACTTC. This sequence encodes CASSLTATTSGYYEQYF.

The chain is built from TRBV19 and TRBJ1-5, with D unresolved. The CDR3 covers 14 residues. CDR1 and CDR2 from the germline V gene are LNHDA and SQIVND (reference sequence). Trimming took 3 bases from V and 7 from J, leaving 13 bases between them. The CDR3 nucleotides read TGTGCCAGTAGTATCGGGCCGGGCGGGCAGCCCCAGCATTTT. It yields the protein CASSIGPGGQPQHF.

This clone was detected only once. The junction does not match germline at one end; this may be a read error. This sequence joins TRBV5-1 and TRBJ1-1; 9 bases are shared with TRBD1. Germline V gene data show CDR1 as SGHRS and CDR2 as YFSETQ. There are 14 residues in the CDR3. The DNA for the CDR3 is TGCGCCAGCAGTTTGGGACAGGGTCCCACTGAAGCTTTCTTT. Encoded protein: CASSLGQGPTEAFF. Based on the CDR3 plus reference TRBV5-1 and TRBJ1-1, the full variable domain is KAGVTQTPRYLIKTRGQQVTLSCSPISGHRSVSWYQQTPGQGLQFLFEYFSETQRNKGNFPGRFSGRQFSNSRSEMNVSTLELGDSALYLCASSLGQGPTEAFFGQGTRLTVV.

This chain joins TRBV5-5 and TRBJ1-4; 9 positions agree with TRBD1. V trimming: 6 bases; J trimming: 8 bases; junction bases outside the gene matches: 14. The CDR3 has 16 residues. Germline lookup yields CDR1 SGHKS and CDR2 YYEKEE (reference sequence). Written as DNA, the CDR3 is TGTGCCAGCACCCTTGGGTGGGACAGGGTCGAAGAAAAACTGTTTTTT. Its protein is CASTLGWDRVEEKLFF. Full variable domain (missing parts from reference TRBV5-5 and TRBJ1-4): DAGVTQSPTHLIKTRGQQVTLRCSPISGHKSVSWYQQVLGQGPQFIFQYYEKEERGRGNFPDRFSARQFPNYSSELNVNALLLGDSALYLCASTLGWDRVEEKLFFGSGTQLSVL.

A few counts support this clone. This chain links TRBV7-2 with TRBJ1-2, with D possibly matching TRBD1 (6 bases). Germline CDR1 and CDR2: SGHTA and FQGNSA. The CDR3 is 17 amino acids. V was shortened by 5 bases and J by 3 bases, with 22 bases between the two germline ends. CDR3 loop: CASSRRDIGPLHYGYTF. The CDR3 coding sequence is TGTGCCAGCAGCCGCCGGGACATTGGTCCTTTACACTATGGCTACACCTTC. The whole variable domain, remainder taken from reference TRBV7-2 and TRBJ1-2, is GAGVSQSPSNKVTEKGKDVELRCDPISGHTALYWYRQSLGQGLEFLIYFQGNSAPDKSGLPSDRFSAERTGGSVSTLTIQRTQQEDSAVYLCASSRRDIGPLHYGYTFGSGTRLTVV.